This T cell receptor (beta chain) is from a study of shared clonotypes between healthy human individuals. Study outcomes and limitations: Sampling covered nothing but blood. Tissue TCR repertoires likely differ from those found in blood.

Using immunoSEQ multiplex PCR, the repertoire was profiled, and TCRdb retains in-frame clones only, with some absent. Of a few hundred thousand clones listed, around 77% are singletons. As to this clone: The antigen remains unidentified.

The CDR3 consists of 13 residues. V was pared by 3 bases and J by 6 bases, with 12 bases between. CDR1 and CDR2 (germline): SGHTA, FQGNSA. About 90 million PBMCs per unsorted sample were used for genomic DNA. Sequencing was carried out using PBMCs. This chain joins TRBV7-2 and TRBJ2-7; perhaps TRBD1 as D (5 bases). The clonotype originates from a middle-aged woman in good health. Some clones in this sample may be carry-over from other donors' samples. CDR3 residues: CASSFRAQGEQYF. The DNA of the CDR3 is TGTGCCAGCAGCTTTAGGGCGCAGGGCGAGCAGTACTTC.